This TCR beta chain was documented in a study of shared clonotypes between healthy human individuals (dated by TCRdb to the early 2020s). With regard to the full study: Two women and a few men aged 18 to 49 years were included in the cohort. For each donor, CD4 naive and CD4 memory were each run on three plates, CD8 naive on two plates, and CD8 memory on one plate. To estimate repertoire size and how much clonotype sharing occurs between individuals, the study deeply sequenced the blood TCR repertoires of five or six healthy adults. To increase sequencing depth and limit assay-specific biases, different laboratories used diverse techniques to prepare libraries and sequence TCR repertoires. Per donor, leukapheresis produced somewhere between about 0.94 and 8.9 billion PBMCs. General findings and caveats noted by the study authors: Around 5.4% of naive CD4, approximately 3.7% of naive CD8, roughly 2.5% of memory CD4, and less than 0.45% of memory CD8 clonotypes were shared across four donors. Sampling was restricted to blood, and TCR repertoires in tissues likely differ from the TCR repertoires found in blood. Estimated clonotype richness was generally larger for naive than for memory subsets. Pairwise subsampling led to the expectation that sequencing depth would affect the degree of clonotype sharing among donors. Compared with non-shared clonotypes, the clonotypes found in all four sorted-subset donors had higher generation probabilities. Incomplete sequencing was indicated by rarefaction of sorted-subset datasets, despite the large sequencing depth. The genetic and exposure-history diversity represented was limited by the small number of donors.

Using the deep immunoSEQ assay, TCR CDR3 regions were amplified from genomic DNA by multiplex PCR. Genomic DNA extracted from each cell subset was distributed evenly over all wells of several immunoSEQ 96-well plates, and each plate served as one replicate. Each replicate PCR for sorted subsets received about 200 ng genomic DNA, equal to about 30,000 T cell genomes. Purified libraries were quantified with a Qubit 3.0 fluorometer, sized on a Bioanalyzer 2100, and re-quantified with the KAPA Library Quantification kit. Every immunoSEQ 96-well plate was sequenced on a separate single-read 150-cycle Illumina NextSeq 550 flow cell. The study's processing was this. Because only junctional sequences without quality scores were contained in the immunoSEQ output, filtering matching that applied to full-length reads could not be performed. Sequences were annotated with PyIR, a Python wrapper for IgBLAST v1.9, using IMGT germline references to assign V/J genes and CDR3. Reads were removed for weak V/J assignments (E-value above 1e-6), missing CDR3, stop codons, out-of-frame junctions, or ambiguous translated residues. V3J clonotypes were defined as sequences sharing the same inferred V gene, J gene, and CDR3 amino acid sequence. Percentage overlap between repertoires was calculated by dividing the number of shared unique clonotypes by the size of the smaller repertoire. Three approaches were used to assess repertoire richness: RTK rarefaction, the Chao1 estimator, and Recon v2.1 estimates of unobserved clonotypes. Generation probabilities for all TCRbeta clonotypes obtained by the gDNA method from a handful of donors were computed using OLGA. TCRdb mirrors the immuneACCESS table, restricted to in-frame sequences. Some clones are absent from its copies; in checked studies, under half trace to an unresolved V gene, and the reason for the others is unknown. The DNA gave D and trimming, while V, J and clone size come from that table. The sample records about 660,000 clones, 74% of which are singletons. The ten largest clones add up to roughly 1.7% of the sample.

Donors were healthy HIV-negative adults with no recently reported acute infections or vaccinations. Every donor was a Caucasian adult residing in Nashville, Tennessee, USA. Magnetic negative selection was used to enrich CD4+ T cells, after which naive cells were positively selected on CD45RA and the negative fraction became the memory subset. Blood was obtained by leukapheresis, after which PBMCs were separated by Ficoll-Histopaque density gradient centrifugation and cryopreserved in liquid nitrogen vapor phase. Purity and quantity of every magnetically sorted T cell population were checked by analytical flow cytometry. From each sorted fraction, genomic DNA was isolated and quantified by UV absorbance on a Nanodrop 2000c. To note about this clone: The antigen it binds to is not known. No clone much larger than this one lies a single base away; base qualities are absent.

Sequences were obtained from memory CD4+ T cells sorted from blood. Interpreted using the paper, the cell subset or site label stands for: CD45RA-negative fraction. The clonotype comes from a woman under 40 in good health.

The CDR3 amino acid sequence is: CASSLNMDYTDTQYF. Here is the DNA: TGTGCCAGCAGCTTAAATATGGATTACACAGATACGCAGTATTTT. The sequence is built from TRBV7-2 and TRBJ2-3; the D gene lacks a confident call. Taken from the germline V gene, the CDR1 and CDR2 loops are SGHTA and FQGNSA. The trim is 2 bases for V and 2 bases for J, with a gap of 11 bases between the germline ends. From cysteine to phenylalanine, the CDR3 is 15 amino acids long. The retained sequence is limited to the CDR3, 45 bases, with the frame set at the first base.